Listed below are T cell receptor beta chains from one sample, sequenced in a study of blood T cells in healthy people across ages. MiXCR, applied by TCRdb to the 5' RACE reads, yields one record per CDR3 protein. The sample lists nearly 1 million distinct CDR3 sequences; roughly 47% were seen once. The specimen sequenced was blood. The receptors stem from a woman aged 60-75 years in good health. CDR3s include the opening cysteine and the closing phenylalanine or tryptophan. D genes are given only for firm matches. Not all rows give a size; the values are once, few, many and, for expanded clones, a class.

TGTGCCAGCAGCTTGGACGCCGGGACAGGGAGGAATGAGCAGTTCTTC,CASSLDAGTGRNEQFF,TRBJ2-1,TRBV5-5,TRBD1,NA
TGTGCCAGCAGTTACGACACCCAGGCCCAGTACTTC,CASSYDTQAQYF,TRBJ2-5,TRBV6-6,NA,NA
TGTGCCAGCAGCCCCACTAGCGTCGAGCAGTACTTC,CASSPTSVEQYF,TRBJ2-7,TRBV7-2,TRBD2,few
TGCGCCAGCATCCTAGCATTCGAGCAGTTCTTC,CASILAFEQFF,TRBJ2-1,TRBV10-1,NA,few
TGTGCCATCAGTGAGTCTTCCGACAGGGATGAGCAGTTCTTC,CAISESSDRDEQFF,TRBJ2-1,TRBV10-3,TRBD1,NA
TGTGCCAGCAGCCCGGGGACGGGGGCGAACACCGGGGAGCTGTTTTTT,CASSPGTGANTGELFF,TRBJ2-2,TRBV5-6,NA,many
TGTGCCAGCAGTTACGGCGGGAGAGTCGACAATGAGCAGTTCTTC,CASSYGGRVDNEQFF,TRBJ2-1,TRBV6-2/TRBV6-3,TRBD2,NA
TGCGCCAGCAGCCACGGTCTAGCGGGAGGGTCCGGCAATGAGCAGTACTTC,CASSHGLAGGSGNEQYF,TRBJ2-7,TRBV4-1,TRBD2,NA
TGTGCCAGCAGGCTAGAGACTTATAGCAATCAGCCCCAGCATTTT,CASRLETYSNQPQHF,TRBJ1-5,TRBV6-5,NA,few
TGCAGCGTCGGAGTGGGATTAGCCTACGAGCAGTACTTC,CSVGVGLAYEQYF,TRBJ2-7,TRBV29-1,NA,NA
TGTGCCAGCAGCTTGAGCCTAGTTGTGGCCGATACGCAGTATTTT,CASSLSLVVADTQYF,TRBJ2-3,TRBV7-9,NA,few
TGTGCCAGCAGCGGAACTTGGACGGCCATTCAGTACTTC,CASSGTWTAIQYF,TRBJ2-4,TRBV2,NA,many
TGCAGCGTCTTACAGGGAGGAGGGACTGAAGCTTTCTTT,CSVLQGGGTEAFF,TRBJ1-1,TRBV29-1,NA,NA
TGTGCCAGCAAACTTGAGAACACTGAAGCTTTCTTT,CASKLENTEAFF,TRBJ1-1,TRBV6-6,NA,NA
TGTGCCAGCAGTCGCCGGGAATTTAGCTCTGGGGCCAACGTCCTGACTTTC,CASSRREFSSGANVLTF,TRBJ2-6,TRBV6-1,NA,NA
TGTGCCAGCAGAAAAGATACCGGGACAGGGGTCTCTGAGCAGTACTTC,CASRKDTGTGVSEQYF,TRBJ2-7,TRBV7-6,TRBD1,NA
TGCAGTGCTAGAGGTGAAGCCAAAAACATTCAGTACTTC,CSARGEAKNIQYF,TRBJ2-4,TRBV20-1,NA,once
TGCGCCAACAGCTTGACTAGCGGGAGTTTCTATGAGCAGTTCTTC,CANSLTSGSFYEQFF,TRBJ2-1,TRBV5-1,TRBD2,NA
TGCAGTGCCATTACTAGCGGGGGGCCGGGAAGTGAGCAGTTCTTC,CSAITSGGPGSEQFF,TRBJ2-1,TRBV20-1,TRBD2,NA
TGTGCCAGCAGCTTAGCCCCCGGGGGCGAGGAGCAGTACTTC,CASSLAPGGEEQYF,TRBJ2-4,TRBV7-8,NA,NA
TGTGCCAGCAGCTCTCCGGGGACTGAGTACTTC,CASSSPGTEYF,TRBJ2-5,TRBV7-6,NA,NA
TGTGCCAGCAGCCCTCAAGCGGGACCCTACGAGCAGTACTTC,CASSPQAGPYEQYF,TRBJ2-7,TRBV7-9,TRBD2,few
TGCAGTGCTAGAAGAGGGGGCAGGTCGGACTATGGCTACACCTTC,CSARRGGRSDYGYTF,TRBJ1-2,TRBV20-1,TRBD1,few
TGCGGCGCTACAGGGCTCTATGGCTACACCTTC,CGATGLYGYTF,TRBJ1-2,TRBV29-1,NA,NA
TGCGCCAGCAGCTTTCGACCGGAGGACAGGGGTGAAAAACTGTTTTTT,CASSFRPEDRGEKLFF,TRBJ1-4,TRBV5-1,TRBD1,NA
TGTGCCACCAGCAGAGTTGGAGTCTACGGCTACACCTTC,CATSRVGVYGYTF,TRBJ1-2,TRBV15,NA,few
TGTGCCAGCAGTTTTAAGGGAACCAACACTGAGGCTTTCTTT,CASSFKGTNTEAFF,TRBJ1-1,TRBV27,NA,NA
TGCGCCAGCACGCGCGGCTCCCTCCCCTCCCAAGAGACCCAGTACTTC,CASTRGSLPSQETQYF,TRBJ2-5,TRBV5-1,NA,few
TGTGCCAGCAGTCCTCTGAGTTCCCCGAGAACCTACGAGCAGTACTTC,CASSPLSSPRTYEQYF,TRBJ2-7,TRBV28,NA,NA
TGTGCCAGCAGTTACTCGGGGGTACCTCGCTACGAGCAGTACTTC,CASSYSGVPRYEQYF,TRBJ2-7,TRBV6-2/TRBV6-3,NA,NA
TGCGCCAGCAGCTTGATACTAGCGGGAGGGCCGTCTGAGCAGTTCTTC,CASSLILAGGPSEQFF,TRBJ2-1,TRBV5-1,TRBD2,few
TGTGCCAGCAGCCAAGTAAACGGGGCTAGCGGGAGCTACGAGCAGTACTTC,CASSQVNGASGSYEQYF,TRBJ2-7,TRBV4-2,TRBD2,few
TGTGCCAGCAGTCCCAAGATGAGGGCAGAGACCCAGTACTTC,CASSPKMRAETQYF,TRBJ2-5,TRBV28,NA,few
TGCAGCGTAGGGGGGCGGACAGCGTATGAAAAACTGTTTTTT,CSVGGRTAYEKLFF,TRBJ1-4,TRBV29-1,NA,NA
TGCGCCAGCAAGCCCGCGACAGGGGGCGCTTTCACAGATACGCAGTATTTT,CASKPATGGAFTDTQYF,TRBJ2-3,TRBV5-1,TRBD1,NA
TGCAGTGCGCGACCGGGGGGGATTGAGCAGTTCTTC,CSARPGGIEQFF,TRBJ2-1,TRBV20-1,TRBD2,NA
TGTGCCAGCAGTTTGCGAGCTCCAGGGTCTGGGGCCAACGTCCCGACTTTC,CASSLRAPGSGANVPTF,TRBJ2-6,TRBV12-3/TRBV12-4,NA,NA
TGTGCCAGCAGCCAAGATGTGGCAGGACTTAATGAAAAACTGTTTTTT,CASSQDVAGLNEKLFF,TRBJ1-4,TRBV3-1,NA,NA
TGTGCCAGCAGTTTAGTTGGCGGCCCCGGGGAGCTGTTTTTT,CASSLVGGPGELFF,TRBJ2-2,TRBV12-3/TRBV12-4,NA,NA
TGTGCCAGCAGTTACCAGCATTGGGGGGATTCACCCCTCCACTTT,CASSYQHWGDSPLHF,TRBJ1-6,TRBV6-5,NA,NA
TGCGCCAGCAGTTTCTCCGGGACTAGCGGATACGAGCAGTACTTC,CASSFSGTSGYEQYF,TRBJ2-7,TRBV5-1,TRBD2,NA
TGTGCCAACAGGGACAGAGGGATGAACACTGAAGCTTTCTTT,CANRDRGMNTEAFF,TRBJ1-1,TRBV2,TRBD1,NA